This T cell receptor (beta chain) was found in a study of a mutant IDH1 vaccine in newly diagnosed glioma (dated by TCRdb to about 2021). As for the study more broadly: Of the approximately 30 treated patients, around 62% were male and roughly 38% were female, and a mean age of roughly 41 years was recorded. Prior to enrollment, patients had been given standard therapy consisting of radiotherapy alone, temozolomide alone, or radiochemotherapy with temozolomide, with the combination given to most patients. Six visits were used for peripheral blood collection: V03 (baseline), V05, V07, V10, V12 and V13. For exploratory analyses, longitudinal TCRB deep sequencing was carried out in 25 treated patients wherever samples were available. Overall study results and their limits: Selection of PBMC samples for TCRB deep sequencing was based on availability. The authors noted that analyses of patient blood samples could not be reproduced because of sample limitations. Pseudoprogression appeared unrelated to alterations in the top peripheral T cell clonotypes detected by TCRB sequencing. Vaccine-induced immune responses across multiple MHC alleles were detected in roughly 94% of patients.

V is shortened by 2 bases, J by 4 bases, and the region joining them spans 9 bases. CDR1 and CDR2 were assigned from the germline V gene as SGHTA and FQGNSA. From cysteine to phenylalanine, the CDR3 is 14 amino acids long. The read is trimmed to its CDR3 DNA, 42 bases read in frame from base 1. The method behind the library was the immunoSEQ multiplex PCR assay. Following the manufacturer's protocol, the hsTCRB Kit was used to amplify rearranged TCR beta chain sequences. TCRB libraries were sequenced on an Illumina MiSeq. The study's processing was this. Demultiplexing, trimming and gene mapping were performed with the kit vendor's proprietary platform. The immuneACCESS repertoire file appears here via TCRdb, limited to in-frame rearrangements. These files lack a portion of the clones; in checked studies, under half of the deficit traces to unresolved V genes, and the cause of the others is not known. V, J and clone size are those of that table, while D and trimming were read from the DNA. In all, the sample holds just under 95,000 clones, and roughly 80% of those were seen once. Under 8% of the sample belongs to the ten largest clones.

Interpreted using the paper, the time point label stands for: baseline, week 1 (first vaccination visit). Per the publication, the treatment or condition label means: pre-vaccination baseline after standard-of-care therapy. The donors had newly diagnosed IDH1-mutant astrocytomas of WHO grade 3 or 4 that showed loss of nuclear ATRX. The samples were drawn from NOA16, a multicentre, single-arm, open-label phase I trial in Germany that tested a mutant IDH1 peptide vaccine in humans for the first time. For immunogenicity testing, the blood drawn at visit V03 was used as the baseline sample. Genomic DNA for TCRB sequencing was extracted from EDTA blood using the DNeasy Blood and Tissue Kit. A word on this clone: This clone's antigen is unknown. Nothing much larger sits one base from this clone, and base qualities are not available.

The TCR was taken from a woman aged 45-65 years with glioma. The starting material was PBMCs, obtained from a glioma patient treated with radiotherapy, temozolomide or both. The chain joins TRBV7-2 to TRBJ2-1; the D gene is possibly TRBD1, with 6 bases matching. CDR3 sequence: CASSLLQGYNEQFF. The DNA is TGTGCCAGCAGCTTACTCCAGGGGTACAATGAGCAGTTCTTC.